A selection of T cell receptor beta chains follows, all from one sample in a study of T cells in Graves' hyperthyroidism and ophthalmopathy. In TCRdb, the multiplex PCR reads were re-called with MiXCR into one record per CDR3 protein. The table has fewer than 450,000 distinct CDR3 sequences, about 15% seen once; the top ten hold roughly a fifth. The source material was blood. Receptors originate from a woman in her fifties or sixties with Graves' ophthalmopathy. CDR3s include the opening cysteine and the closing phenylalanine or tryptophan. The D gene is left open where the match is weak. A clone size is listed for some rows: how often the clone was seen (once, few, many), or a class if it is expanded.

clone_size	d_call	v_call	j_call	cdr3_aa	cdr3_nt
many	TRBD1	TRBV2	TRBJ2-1	CASSEGQVGGYNEQFF	TGTGCCAGCAGTGAGGGACAGGTAGGGGGTTACAATGAGCAGTTCTTC
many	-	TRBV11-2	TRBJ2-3	CASNLGGYSTDTQYF	TGTGCCAGCAATCTCGGGGGCTACAGCACAGATACGCAGTATTTT
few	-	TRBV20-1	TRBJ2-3	CSAPLFGSSPDTQYF	TGCAGTGCCCCTTTATTCGGGAGTTCCCCAGATACGCAGTATTTT
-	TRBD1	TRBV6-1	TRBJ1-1	CASGITTGDTEAFF	TGTGCCAGCGGCATTACGACAGGGGACACTGAAGCTTTCTTT
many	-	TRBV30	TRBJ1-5	CAWSGANQPQHF	TGTGCCTGGAGTGGAGCCAATCAGCCCCAGCATTTT
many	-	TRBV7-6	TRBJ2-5	CASKDTAKETQYF	TGTGCCAGCAAGGACACGGCGAAAGAGACCCAGTACTTC
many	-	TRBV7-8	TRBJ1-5	CASSLVVAGGYSNQPQHF	TGTGCCAGCAGCTTAGTGGTAGCCGGGGGTTATAGCAATCAGCCCCAGCATTTT
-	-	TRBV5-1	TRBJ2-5	CASTWGMVGETQYF	TGCGCCAGCACCTGGGGCATGGTAGGGGAGACCCAGTACTTC
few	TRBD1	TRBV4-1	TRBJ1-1	CASSQRDRITEAFF	TGCGCCAGCAGCCAACGGGACAGAATAACTGAAGCTTTCTTT
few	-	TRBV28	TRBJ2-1	CASRPRSSVNERFF	TGTGCCAGCCGCCCCCGCTCCAGCGTGAATGAGCGGTTCTTC
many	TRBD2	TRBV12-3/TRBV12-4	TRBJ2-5	CASSLPGGPRETQYF	TGTGCCAGCAGTTTACCGGGAGGGCCTCGAGAGACCCAGTACTTC
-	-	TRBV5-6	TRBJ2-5	CASSPNRGRETQYF	TGTGCCAGCAGCCCGAACCGGGGGCGAGAGACCCAGTACTTC
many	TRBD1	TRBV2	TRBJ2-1	CASSEWGQGADEQFF	TGTGCCAGCAGTGAATGGGGACAGGGGGCGGATGAGCAGTTCTTC
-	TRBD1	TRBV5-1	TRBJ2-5	CASSTNPTGAQETQYF	TGCGCCAGCAGCACGAACCCGACAGGGGCCCAAGAGACCCAGTACTTC
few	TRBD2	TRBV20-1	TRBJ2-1	CSAETSGDNNEQFF	TGCAGTGCTGAGACTAGCGGGGACAACAATGAGCAGTTCTTC
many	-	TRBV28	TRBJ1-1	CASSLTYTEAFF	TGTGCCAGCAGTTTAACCTATACTGAAGCTTTCTTT
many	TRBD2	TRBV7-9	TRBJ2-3	CASSQSGSVDTQYF	TGTGCCAGCAGCCAAAGCGGGAGTGTAGATACGCAGTATTTT
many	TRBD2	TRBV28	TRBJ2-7	CASRPGLASYEQYF	TGTGCCAGCAGGCCGGGACTAGCGTCCTACGAGCAGTACTTC
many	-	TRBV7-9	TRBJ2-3	CASVRGFADTQYF	TGTGCCAGCGTCCGGGGGTTCGCAGATACGCAGTATTTT
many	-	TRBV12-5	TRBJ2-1	CASGFPVWGRSYNEQFF	TGTGCTAGTGGTTTCCCCGTTTGGGGACGCTCCTACAATGAGCAGTTCTTC
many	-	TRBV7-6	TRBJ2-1	CASSLAGDPSRNEQFF	TGTGCCAGCAGCTTAGCGGGGGACCCCAGCCGCAATGAGCAGTTCTTC
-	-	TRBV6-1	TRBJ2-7	CASRERDEQYF	TGTGCCAGCAGGGAGCGGGACGAGCAGTACTTC
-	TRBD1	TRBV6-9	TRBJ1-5	CASSSRTGAGNQPQHF	TGTGCCAGCAGTTCTCGGACAGGGGCTGGCAATCAGCCCCAGCATTTT
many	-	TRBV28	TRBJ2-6	CASSWTASGANVLTF	TGTGCCAGCAGTTGGACAGCCTCTGGGGCCAACGTCCTGACTTTC
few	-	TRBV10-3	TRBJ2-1	CAISQTSSSNEQFF	TGTGCCATCAGCCAGACCTCTAGCAGCAATGAGCAGTTCTTC
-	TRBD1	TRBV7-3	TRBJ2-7	CASSTGTGSTYEQYF	TGTGCCAGCAGCACGGGGACAGGGAGTACCTACGAGCAGTACTTC
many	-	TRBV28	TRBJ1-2	CASSLGQGVGYGYTF	TGTGCCAGCAGTTTAGGGCAGGGAGTAGGCTATGGCTACACCTTC
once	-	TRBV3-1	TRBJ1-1	CASSQGSASNTEAFF	TGTGCCAGCAGCCAAGGGTCAGCCTCGAACACTGAAGCTTTCTTT
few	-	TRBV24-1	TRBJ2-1	CATTAGGSASSYNEQFF	TGTGCCACCACGGCTGGGGGGAGCGCAAGCTCCTACAATGAGCAGTTCTTC
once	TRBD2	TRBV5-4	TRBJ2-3	CASSALAGINTDTQYF	TGTGCCAGCAGCGCCCTAGCGGGCATAAACACAGATACGCAGTATTTT
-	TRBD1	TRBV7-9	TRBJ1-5	CASSPSGTGTNQPQHF	TGTGCCAGCAGCCCCTCCGGGACAGGGACAAATCAGCCCCAGCATTTT
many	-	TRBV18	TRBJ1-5	CASSPWVGTNQPQHF	TGTGCCAGCTCACCGTGGGTGGGGACCAATCAGCCCCAGCATTTT
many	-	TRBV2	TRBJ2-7	CASSELGDRGDF	TGTGCCAGCAGTGAACTAGGGGACCGCGGAGACTTC
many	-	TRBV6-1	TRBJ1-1	CASSELVNTEAFF	TGTGCCAGCAGTGAACTTGTGAACACTGAAGCTTTCTTT
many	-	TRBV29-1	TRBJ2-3	CSVVPRTRTDTQYF	TGCAGCGTTGTTCCCCGAACCCGCACAGATACGCAGTATTTT
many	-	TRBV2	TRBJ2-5	CASSEEPHRVETQYF	TGTGCCAGCAGTGAAGAACCCCACAGGGTAGAGACCCAGTACTTC
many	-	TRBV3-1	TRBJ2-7	CASRPPPGRPYEQYF	TGTGCCAGCAGGCCCCCCCCCGGGAGACCCTACGAGCAGTACTTC
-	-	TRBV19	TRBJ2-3	CASSIGTATDTQYF	TGTGCCAGTAGTATTGGGACGGCCACAGATACGCAGTATTTT
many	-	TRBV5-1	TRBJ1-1	CASSLGAGNTEAFF	TGCGCCAGCAGCTTGGGGGCCGGGAACACTGAAGCTTTCTTT
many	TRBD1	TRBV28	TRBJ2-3	CASSSGQGVTDTQYF	TGTGCCAGCAGTTCGGGACAGGGGGTGACAGATACGCAGTATTTT
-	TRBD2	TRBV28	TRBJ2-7	CASSFSGRGSYEQYF	TGTGCCAGCAGTTTTAGCGGGAGGGGGTCCTACGAGCAGTACTTC
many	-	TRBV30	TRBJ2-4	CAWSPIGSTKNIQYF	TGTGCCTGGAGTCCCATCGGGTCTACCAAAAACATTCAGTACTTC
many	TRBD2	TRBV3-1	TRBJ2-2	CASSLSGGYTGELFF	TGTGCCAGCAGTCTGAGCGGGGGTTACACCGGGGAGCTGTTTTTT
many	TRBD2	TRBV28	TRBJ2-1	CASSFRLAGLIEQFF	TGTGCCAGCAGTTTTCGTCTAGCGGGATTGATTGAGCAGTTCTTC
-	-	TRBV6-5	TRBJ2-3	CVSSYSRVSDTQYF	TGTGTCAGCAGTTACTCCAGGGTCTCAGATACGCAGTATTTT
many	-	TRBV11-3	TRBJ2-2	CASSQEVANTGELFF	TGTGCCAGCAGCCAAGAAGTTGCGAACACCGGGGAGCTGTTTTTT
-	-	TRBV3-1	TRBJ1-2	CASSPETGAGYGYTF	TGTGCCAGCAGCCCGGAGACCGGGGCGGGCTATGGCTACACCTTC
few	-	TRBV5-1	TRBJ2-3	CTSRWGSTDTQYF	TGCACCAGCAGATGGGGAAGCACAGATACGCAGTATTTT
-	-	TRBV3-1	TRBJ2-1	CASSQDLGSNEQFF	TGTGCCAGCAGCCAAGATCTCGGGAGCAATGAGCAGTTCTTC
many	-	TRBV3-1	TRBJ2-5	CASVGALETQYF	TGTGCCAGCGTCGGGGCCCTTGAGACCCAGTACTTC
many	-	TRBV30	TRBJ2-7	CAWSGGPTYEQYF	TGTGCCTGGAGTGGAGGGCCCACCTACGAGCAGTACTTC
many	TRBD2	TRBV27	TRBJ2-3	CASSLSQGLAGPDTQYF	TGTGCCAGCAGTTTATCGCAGGGACTAGCGGGACCAGATACGCAGTATTTT